This TCR beta chain was captured in a study of T cell responses to AZD1222 COVID-19 vaccine. This clone has a single count. Its target is unknown. CDR3 length: 13 amino acids. The V gene lost 6 bases and the J gene lost 10 bases, with 13 bases spanning the gap. Germline V gene data show CDR1 as KGHSH and CDR2 as LQKENI. Study-wide findings and caveats: Two AZD1222 doses significantly raised spike-specific TCR breadth and depth over controls. Vaccine-associated CD4 TCRs ranged over spike, dominating at 160-218 and 743-854.

Libraries were prepared by immunoSEQ multiplex PCR; TCRdb keeps only in-frame clonotypes and omits some of them. The sample shows 150,000 to 200,000 clones, 94% of them seen only once. This chain connects TRBV18 to TRBJ2-6, with D tentatively TRBD2 (6 bases). This sequence originates from an adult in good health. The sample was peripheral blood, taken on day 0 of AZD1222 vaccination. The CDR3 bases are TGTGCCAGCTCCGGGGAGGTCGGAAACGTCCTGACTTTC. It translates to CASSGEVGNVLTF.